This T cell receptor beta chain originates from a study of cytomegalovirus exposure and HLA in healthy donors (dated by TCRdb to 2016 to 2017). Concerning the study at large: According to an earlier analysis of a few hundred of the donors, 150 million to 200 million T cells yielded 100 million or so unique TCR beta sequences and around 280 Gb of sequence data. An earlier analysis of around 540 of the donors applied high-throughput TCR beta sequencing to assess whether each TCR beta V gene segment acted as functional or pseudogenic. A separate validation cohort of 100 to 150 different subjects was used in addition to the approximately 700-subject first cohort. A later genetic analysis used genome-wide SNP genotypes for about 60% of the 666 donors, treating that subset as a discovery cohort. Donor age, sex, ethnicity and CMV serostatus were compiled alongside the repertoire data. A later analysis re-examined previously published TCR beta repertoires from more than 550 donors and added high-resolution HLA genotyping to investigate patterns of TCR occurrence. The study aimed to test whether cataloging public T cell receptors could reveal signatures of past pathogen exposure. Rather than using new phenotypic data, the later analysis identified candidate immune exposures from TCR beta sequences and from how often those sequences occurred across donors. Among around 400 genotyped donors of the cohort, an average of around 250,000 unique TCR beta nucleotide sequences was sequenced per donor, of which roughly 17% were non-productive. An early release that covered 500 to 800 HLA-typed donors contained 250 to 350 gigabases of sequencing data and approximately 85 million unique TCR sequences. The T cell repertoires of 666 subjects were profiled by immunosequencing and related to cytomegalovirus serostatus. The genetic ancestry cluster associated with self-reported Caucasian donors included over 65% of the 300 to 450 genotyped donors. HLA typing included class I and class II loci at four-digit resolution. The number of typed donors differed by locus: about 629-640 for A, B, C, DRB1 and DQB1; 522 for DQA1; roughly 600 for DPA1; and some 470 for DPB1. Because of strong linkage in the cohort, five DR-DQ haplotypes were treated as single units for association and clustering. To predict cytomegalovirus infection status, the study combined high-throughput TCR immunosequencing, statistical association of individual TCRs with disease status, and machine learning. Every repertoire in the discovery cohort had been generated on one and the same sequencing platform.

Comment on this clone: Its binding antigen is unknown. No much larger clone is present one base from it, and per-base qualities are unavailable.

The paper as a whole reports these results and caveats: V-gene and J-gene trimming of TCR beta chains was associated with a missense DCLRE1C variant in a later genetic analysis, and the association was replicated in an independent cohort. Specific HLA alleles were associated with 15,000 to 20,000 TCR beta sequences at a false discovery rate of 0.05 in a later analysis. In a later analysis, TCR association rates were found to vary across HLA loci, with the most associated TCRs seen for DRB1 alleles and the fewest for HLA-C alleles. Over 15 rarely observed V segments, including chromosome 9 orphons, were excluded from the earlier analysis of some 590 of the donors because counts were too low. Linkage disequilibrium might explain the correlated functional status among segregating V segments, but an unknown experimental factor could not be excluded. In an earlier analysis of over 550 of the donors, most TCR beta V segments were observed in productive rearrangements about 90% or about 30% of the time, broadly matching IMGT annotations. Cytomegalovirus status was reported to be diagnosed by the classifier with high specificity and sensitivity in both the original and validation cohorts. In vitro tests confirmed that three of the cytomegalovirus-associated TCR beta chains recognize cytomegalovirus antigens. The only immune exposure information available for the cohort was CMV serostatus. According to a later analysis, most CMV-associated TCR beta chains appeared to be HLA-restricted, and the HLA associations seemed to be driven largely by CMV exposure. Most TCR sequences were seen in very few donors, while some public TCRs were found in many individuals. A later analysis reported that several top co-occurrence clusters appeared linked to parvovirus B19, influenza, CMV and Epstein-Barr virus. A further reported finding was that TCR beta sequences accurately predicted the HLA-A and HLA-B alleles for most subjects in the first cohort. Presence/absence analyses assumed roughly uniform sequencing depth across donors, an assumption that may not hold. Because some donors lacked HLA typing at each locus, the association tests relied only on the typed subset. When HLA alleles, especially DR and DQ, strongly co-occurred, TCR associations were difficult to assign to individual alleles. The authors suggested that the approach could potentially be extended to other disease states and immunological phenotypes. A later genetic analysis reported fewer N-insertions in productive TCRs among donors in an Asian-associated ancestry cluster than the roughly 720-donor mean. The cohort was sequenced for TCR beta chains only, and without alpha or paired-chain data the features that could be detected were limited. Some IMGT-functional V segments, including TRBV6-2 and TRBV6-3, could not be distinguished by the 87-base-pair reads and were therefore excluded. In the study, about 150 TCR beta chains were listed as associated with cytomegalovirus. A cluster of highly shared sequence variants was judged likely to represent a technical artifact of the sequencing pipeline. A later analysis found that HLA-associated TCR beta chains were more clonally expanded and had lower generation probabilities than equally common non-associated chains.

The library was generated by the immunoSEQ multiplex PCR assay. The multiplex PCR relied on a mix of 60 forward primers for TCR Vbeta segments and 13 reverse primers for TCR Jbeta segments. The CDR3 region of rearranged TCR beta genes was amplified from genomic DNA with a multiplex PCR assay. On the Illumina HiSeq System, the amplified TCR beta libraries were sequenced as 87-base-pair reads. For the original study's pipeline: A later analysis counted approximately 84 million unique TCR beta chains across the 666 repertoires, and around 9.9 million of these chains were shared by at least two donors. Raw reads were error-corrected and collapsed into unique sequences with a nearest-neighbor algorithm that merged closely related sequences to remove PCR and sequencing errors. V, D and J gene segments were assigned by aligning CDR3 sequences to IMGT reference sequences. For a sequence to be retained, a match of at least six nucleotides was required to both a V gene segment and a J gene segment. Rearrangements were called productive when the CDR3 lacked stop codons and stayed in frame with V and J; all others were non-productive. Following IMGT convention, CDR3 was defined as the stretch from the second conserved V-encoded cysteine to the conserved J-encoded phenylalanine. The earlier analysis of some 540 of the donors excluded any sequence lacking an unambiguous match to a single V gene segment. An earlier analysis of 587 of the donors called V segments functional above 56.7% productive rearrangements and segregating when the between-donor standard deviation exceeded 5%. A statistical classification framework was built to diagnose cytomegalovirus status from the catalog of TCR beta chain sequences. In a later analysis, V and J genes were assigned by comparing TCR nucleotide sequences against IMGT/GENE-DB human TR gene sequences. A later analysis assigned CDR3 sequences and most-parsimonious VDJ recombination scenarios with the TCRdist pipeline. In a later analysis, each TCR beta chain was defined by its CDR3 amino acid sequence together with its V-gene family, and reads without a unique V-gene family were excluded. To address suspected cross-contamination and a sequencing artifact, a later analysis removed some 620 highly shared, low-generation-probability nucleotide sequences. In a later analysis, a clonal expansion index was calculated for each public chain from normalized within-repertoire ranks of inferred template counts. A later analysis computed generation probabilities with a VDJ recombination model fitted to out-of-frame rearrangements, and checked the results against IGoR. In a later analysis, TCR-TCR, TCR-HLA and TCR-CMV co-occurrence was scored with hypergeometric tests, and a repertoire-size bias correction was applied to TCR pairs. In a later analysis, false discovery rates were estimated by permuting HLA or CMV assignments 20 times. A later analysis grouped co-occurring TCRs with DBSCAN, adding TCRdist sequence similarity when clustering within HLA-allele-positive subsets. Repertoires with fewer than 30,000 or more than 120,000 public chains, plus five repertoires with anomalous nucleotide sharing, were excluded from co-occurrence clustering. The table was pulled from immuneACCESS by TCRdb, which kept in-frame rearrangements only. Such tables lose some clones; where checked, under half of the loss comes from unresolved V genes, and the rest has no known cause. Clone size and the V and J calls come from that table; the DNA yielded D and trimming. Within this sample are under 35,000 clones, with more than 60% of them counted one time only. The ten largest clonotypes hold about 21% of the sample.

Cut back by 0 bases and 6 bases, the V and J ends lie 7 bases apart. The cysteine opens and the phenylalanine closes a CDR3 of 13 amino acids. Only the CDR3 DNA stays, 39 bases, in frame from base 1. The germline V gene sets CDR1 to KGHSH and CDR2 to LQKENI. The cohort consisted of 600 or so healthy bone marrow donors. All cohort members were sampled while nominally healthy, although unrecorded immune exposures were likely present. The donor was CMV seropositive and belonged to the group of 250 to 350 seropositive cohort members. Each donor provided a peripheral blood sample, and peripheral blood mononuclear cells were used for TCR beta sequencing. Genomic DNA extraction from the blood cell samples was performed with the Qiagen DNeasy Blood Extraction Kit.

This receptor was identified in a man aged 45-65 years in good health and CMV-seropositive. The sample taken for sequencing was PBMCs. The chain is assembled from TRBV18 and TRBJ2-3, with the D gene too uncertain to name. The DNA sequence is as follows: TGTGCCAGCTCACCACCCAGTACGGATACGCAGTATTTT. Its amino acids are CASSPPSTDTQYF.